Presented here are 18 T cell receptor beta chains from one specimen sequenced in a study of identical twins. From the 5' RACE reads, TCRdb called clonotypes with MiXCR, one entry per CDR3 protein. The repertoire holds approximately 490,000 distinct CDR3 sequences, with 20% to 25% as singletons. This same sample was also taken into another study, of yellow fever vaccine responses in identical twins.

Sequencing was performed on CD4+ T cells sorted from blood. The receptors shown here come from a woman between 18 and 30 years old in good health.

The chain combines TRBV7-2 with TRBJ1-1; D uncertain. V was cut by 3 bases and J by 5 bases, with 16 bases left in between. The CDR3 is made up of 15 amino acids. CDR1 and CDR2 from the germline V gene are SGHTA and FQGNSA. The CDR3 region has the DNA TGTGCCAGCAGCTTGCGGGCTGGGTCGAATACTGAAGCTTTCTTT. It is translated as CASSLRAGSNTEAFF. Filled out from reference TRBV7-2 and TRBJ1-1, the complete variable domain reads GAGVSQSPSNKVTEKGKDVELRCDPISGHTALYWYRQSLGQGLEFLIYFQGNSAPDKSGLPSDRFSAERTGGSVSTLTIQRTQQEDSAVYLCASSLRAGSNTEAFFGQGTRLTVV.

Concerning this clonotype itself: The junction differs from germline at one of its ends, possibly a read error. This sequence joins TRBV20-1 and TRBJ2-1; TRBD2 agrees at 8 bases. The CDR3 has 17 amino acids. Germline V CDR1 and CDR2: DFQATT, SNEGSKA (reference sequence). Here the CDR3 DNA reads TGCTGTGCTAGAGATTTACAAGCGGGAGAGTTTTACAATGAGCAGTTCTTC. Protein sequence: CCARDLQAGEFYNEQFF.

This clonotype has only a few counts. The chain uses TRBV11-2 and TRBJ2-1; either TRBD1 or TRBD2 may supply D (5 bases each). The CDR3 is made up of 16 amino acids. CDR1 and CDR2 (germline): SGHAT, FQNNGV. V shed 5 bases and J shed 0 bases, with 14 bases lying between them. In DNA, the CDR3 is TGTGCCAGCAGCCCCCATGGGGGAAGCTCCTACAATGAGCAGTTCTTC. This translates into CASSPHGGSSYNEQFF.

The chain uses TRBV15 and TRBJ2-4; 8 nucleotides match TRBD1. This CDR3 comprises 16 residues. Germline CDR1 LNHNV, CDR2 YYDKDF (reference sequence). The V segment lost 0 bases and the J segment 5 bases; nucleotides outside the gene matches: 6. The CDR3 DNA follows: TGTGCCACCAGCAGAGATCGGGACAGGAATGAAAACATTCAGTACTTC. This codes for CATSRDRDRNENIQYF.

This chain links TRBV5-1 with TRBJ2-3, with unresolved D. V lost 5 bases and J lost 2, with 9 bases in between. Germline V CDR1 and CDR2: SGHRS, YFSETQ. This CDR3 has 13 amino acids. The CDR3 DNA follows: TGCGCCAGCAGACAGAATTTCACAGATACGCAGTATTTT. Protein sequence: CASRQNFTDTQYF.

CDR3 loop: CASTALAGPPYEQYF. The CDR3 bases are TGTGCCAGCACCGCACTAGCGGGGCCCCCCTACGAGCAGTACTTC. The chain carries TRBV12-3 or TRBV12-4 and TRBJ2-7; 10 nucleotides agree with TRBD2. There are 15 residues in the CDR3. J was trimmed by 2 bases and V by 7 bases; bases with no gene match: 8.

The sample holds a few counts of this clonotype. The chain joins TRBV11-2 to TRBJ1-2; D perhaps matches TRBD1 (5 bases). V lost 4 bases and J 5 bases, leaving 17 bases between the germline ends. The CDR3 has 15 amino acids. Germline CDR1 and CDR2: SGHAT and FQNNGV. The DNA of the CDR3 is TGTGCCAGCAGCTCCAGGAGAGGGACCCCTTATGGCTACACCTTC. Protein product: CASSSRRGTPYGYTF.

This chain uses TRBV28 with TRBJ2-3, with TRBD2 identical over 14 bases. The CDR3 totals 19 residues. Germline V gene data show CDR1 as MDHEN and CDR2 as SYDVKM. The V segment lost 6 bases and the J segment 2 bases; nucleotides outside the gene matches: 13. CDR3 nucleotides: TGTGCCAGCAGACGACTAGCGGGAGGGCCGCGTTGGATCACAGATACGCAGTATTTT. Translated: CASRRLAGGPRWITDTQYF.

The J gene is TRBJ1-1, the V gene TRBV5-1, with 8 bases matching TRBD1. J was trimmed by 5 bases and V by 3 bases; bases with no gene match: 9. The length of the CDR3 is 15 residues. Germline CDR1 reads SGHRS; CDR2 reads YFSETQ. The CDR3 spells CASSSQTGAGTEAFF. DNA for the CDR3: TGCGCCAGCAGCTCTCAGACAGGGGCGGGTACTGAAGCTTTCTTT.

This clonotype was detected only a few times. V usage is TRBV20-1 and J usage is TRBJ2-7; 9 nucleotides agree with TRBD1. In germline, CDR1 is DFQATT, CDR2 SNEGSKA (reference sequence). There are 14 residues in the CDR3. V trimming: 5 bases; J trimming: 3 bases; junction bases outside the gene matches: 8. The CDR3 here is CSASWTGVNYEQYF. CDR3 coding DNA: TGCAGTGCTTCTTGGACAGGGGTAAACTACGAGCAGTACTTC.

The sample holds a few counts of this clonotype. The V and J genes are TRBV28 and TRBJ2-7; D gene uncertain. This CDR3 spans 13 amino acids. V was pared by 3 bases and J by 4 bases, with 10 bases between. Per germline, CDR1 MDHEN and CDR2 SYDVKM. CDR3: CASSLGRWYEQYV. The CDR3 DNA follows: TGTGCCAGCAGTTTGGGCCGGTGGTACGAGCAGTACGTC.

This rearrangement joins TRBV5-1 to TRBJ2-5; 9 positions match TRBD1. V lost 4 bases and J lost 4; bases outside the gene matches: 17. Per the germline V gene, CDR1 is SGHRS and CDR2 is YFSETQ. CDR3 length: 18 residues. The CDR3 spells CASSPTRAGTGYPETQYF. The CDR3, as DNA: TGCGCCAGCAGCCCAACCCGAGCCGGGACAGGGTATCCAGAGACCCAGTACTTC.

The chain employs TRBV20-1 and TRBJ2-5, with 10 bases that match TRBD2. J lost 1 base, V lost 1 base, and 9 bases had no gene match. The CDR3 runs 17 residues. Germline V gene sequence: CDR1 DFQATT, CDR2 SNEGSKA (reference sequence). The DNA for the CDR3 is TGCAGTGCTAGAGGGGCTAGCGGGAGCAAACGCCAAGAGACCCAGTACTTC. It encodes CSARGASGSKRQETQYF.

This clonotype was recorded once. The chain joins TRBV3-1 to TRBJ2-7, with a weak D call TRBD2 (6 bases). CDR3 size: 16 residues. Trimming shortened V by 5 bases and J by 2 bases, and 19 bases separated the two germline ends. CDR1 is LGHDT and CDR2 is YNNKEL in the germline V gene (reference sequence). The CDR3 loop reads CASSRIWGVPTYEQYF. CDR3 DNA: TGTGCCAGCAGCAGGATCTGGGGGGTACCCACCTACGAGCAGTACTTC.

The CDR3 region is CASSQDRGPTNEKLFF. DNA of the CDR3: TGTGCCAGCAGCCAGGACAGGGGGCCGACTAATGAAAAACTGTTTTTT. The J gene is TRBJ1-4, the V gene TRBV4-2; 11 nucleotides align to TRBD1. CDR3 length: 16 amino acids. Looked up from germline, CDR1 is LGHNA and CDR2 is YNFKEQ. With V trimmed by 3 bases and J by 2 bases, 2 bases remained unmatched.

This clonotype has a handful of counts. The chain is built from TRBV20-1 and TRBJ1-1, with 7 positions matching TRBD1. The CDR3 contains 14 residues. V lost 0 bases, J lost 4 bases, and 5 bases stayed unmatched. Germline V lookup: CDR1 DFQATT, CDR2 SNEGSKA (reference sequence). The CDR3 sequence is CSARDSTGLTEAFF. In DNA form, the CDR3 reads TGCAGTGCTAGAGATTCGACAGGGCTCACTGAAGCTTTCTTT.

In its sample, this clonotype was seen a few times. CDR3 nucleotide sequence: TGTGCCAGCAGCTTAACCTTGGTCACCGGGGAGCTGTTTTTT. It codes for CASSLTLVTGELFF. V is TRBV7-3 and J is TRBJ2-2; no reliable D call. The V gene's germline CDR1 is SGHTA and CDR2 FQGTGA. The CDR3 covers 14 residues. V was shortened by 0 bases and J by 4 bases, with 6 bases between the two germline ends.

The chain joins TRBV2 to TRBJ1-1; no clear D gene. CDR1 and CDR2 (germline): SNHLY, FYNNEI. The CDR3 loop spans 14 amino acids. Between the trimmed V and J ends, which lost 0 bases and 2 bases, there was a span of 7 bases. The CDR3 is CASSEALPNTEAFF. As DNA, the CDR3 is TGTGCCAGCAGTGAAGCGCTCCCCAACACTGAAGCTTTCTTT.